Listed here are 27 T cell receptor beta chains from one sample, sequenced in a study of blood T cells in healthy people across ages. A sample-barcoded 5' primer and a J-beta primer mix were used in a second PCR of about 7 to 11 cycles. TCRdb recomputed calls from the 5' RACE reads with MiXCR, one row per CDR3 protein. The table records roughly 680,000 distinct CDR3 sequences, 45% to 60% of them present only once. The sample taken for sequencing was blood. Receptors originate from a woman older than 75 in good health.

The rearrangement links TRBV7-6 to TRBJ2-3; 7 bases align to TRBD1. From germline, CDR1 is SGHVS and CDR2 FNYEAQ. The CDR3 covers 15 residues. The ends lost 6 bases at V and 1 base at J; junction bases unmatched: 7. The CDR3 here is CASSRQGERTDTQYF. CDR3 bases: TGTGCCAGCAGTCGACAGGGAGAACGCACAGATACGCAGTATTTT.

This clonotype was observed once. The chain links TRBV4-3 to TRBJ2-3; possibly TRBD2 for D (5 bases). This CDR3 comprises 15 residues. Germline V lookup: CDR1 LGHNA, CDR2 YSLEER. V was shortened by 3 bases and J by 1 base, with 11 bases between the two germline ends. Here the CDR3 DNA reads TGCGCCAGCAGCCAGAGGACTGGTCGCACAGATACGCAGTATTTT. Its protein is CASSQRTGRTDTQYF.

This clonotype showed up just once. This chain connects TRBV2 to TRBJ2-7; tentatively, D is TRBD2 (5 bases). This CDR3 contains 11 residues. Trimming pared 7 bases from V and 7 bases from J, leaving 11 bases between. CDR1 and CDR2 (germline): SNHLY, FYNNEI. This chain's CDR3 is CASTGNNEQYF. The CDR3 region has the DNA TGTGCCAGCACGGGAAACAATGAGCAGTACTTC.

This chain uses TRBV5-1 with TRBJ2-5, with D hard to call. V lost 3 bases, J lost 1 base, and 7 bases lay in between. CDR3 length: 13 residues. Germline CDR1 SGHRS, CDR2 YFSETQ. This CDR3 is CASSSLAQETQYF. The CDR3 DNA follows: TGCGCCAGCAGCTCACTCGCCCAAGAGACCCAGTACTTC.

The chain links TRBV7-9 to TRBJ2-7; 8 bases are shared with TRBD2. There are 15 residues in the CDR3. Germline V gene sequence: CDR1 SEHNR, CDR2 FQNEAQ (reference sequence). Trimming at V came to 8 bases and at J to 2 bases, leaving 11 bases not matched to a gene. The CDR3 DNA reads TGTGCCAGCCAACGGGAGGGCGCCCTCGCCTACGAGCAGTACTTC. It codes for CASQREGALAYEQYF.

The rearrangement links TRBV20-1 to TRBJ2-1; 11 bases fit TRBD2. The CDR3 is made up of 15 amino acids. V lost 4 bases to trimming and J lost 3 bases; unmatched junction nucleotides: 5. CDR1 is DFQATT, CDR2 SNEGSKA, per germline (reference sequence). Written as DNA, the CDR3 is TGCAGTGCTACCGGGACTAGCGGATTCTACAATGAGCAGTTCTTC. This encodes CSATGTSGFYNEQFF.

The CDR3, as DNA: TGCAGTGCTGGGGACGTGGGTCAGACCCAGTACTTC. Translating it yields CSAGDVGQTQYF. The chain combines TRBV20-1 with TRBJ2-5, with D perhaps being TRBD1 or TRBD2 (5 bases each). Trimming took off 5 bases at V and 6 bases at J, with 13 bases between the two ends. Looked up from germline, CDR1 is DFQATT and CDR2 is SNEGSKA (reference sequence). The CDR3 is 12 residues long.

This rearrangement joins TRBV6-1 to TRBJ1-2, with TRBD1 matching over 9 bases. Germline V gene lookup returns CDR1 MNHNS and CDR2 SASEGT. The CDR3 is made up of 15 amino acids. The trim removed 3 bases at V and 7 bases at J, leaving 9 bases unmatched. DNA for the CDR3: TGTGCCAGCAGTGACCCGAGGGACAGGGTCGGTGGCTACACCTTC. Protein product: CASSDPRDRVGGYTF.

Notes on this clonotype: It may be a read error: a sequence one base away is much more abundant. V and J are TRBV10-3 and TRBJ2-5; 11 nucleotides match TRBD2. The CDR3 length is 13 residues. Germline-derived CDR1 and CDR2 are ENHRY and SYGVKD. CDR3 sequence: CATSGLAGETQYF. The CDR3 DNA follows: TGTGCCACCAGTGGACTAGCGGGAGAGACCCAGTACTTC.

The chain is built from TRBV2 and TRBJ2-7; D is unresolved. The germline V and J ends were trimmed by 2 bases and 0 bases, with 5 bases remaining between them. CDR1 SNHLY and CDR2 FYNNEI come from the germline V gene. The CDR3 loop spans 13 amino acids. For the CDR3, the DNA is TGTGCCAGCAGTGAAAGATTCTCCTACGAGCAGTACTTC. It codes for CASSERFSYEQYF.

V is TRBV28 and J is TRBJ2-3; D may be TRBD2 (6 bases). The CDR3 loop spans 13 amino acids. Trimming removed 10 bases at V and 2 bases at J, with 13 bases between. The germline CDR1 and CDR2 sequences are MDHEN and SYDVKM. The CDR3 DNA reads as TGTGCCACAGGACTATCTGACACAGATACGCAGTATTTT. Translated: CATGLSDTDTQYF.

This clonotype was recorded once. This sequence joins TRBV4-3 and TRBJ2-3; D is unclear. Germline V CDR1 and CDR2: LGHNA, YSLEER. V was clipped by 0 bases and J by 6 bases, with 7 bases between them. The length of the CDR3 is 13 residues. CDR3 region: CASSQEIRDTQYF. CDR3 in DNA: TGCGCCAGCAGCCAAGAAATTAGGGATACGCAGTATTTT.

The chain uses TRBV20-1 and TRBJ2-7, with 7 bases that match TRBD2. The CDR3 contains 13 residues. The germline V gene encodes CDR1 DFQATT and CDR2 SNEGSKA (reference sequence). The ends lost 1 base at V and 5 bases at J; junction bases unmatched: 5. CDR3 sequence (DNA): TGCAGTGCTAGAGGCGGGAGTAATAACGAGCAGTACTTC. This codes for CSARGGSNNEQYF.

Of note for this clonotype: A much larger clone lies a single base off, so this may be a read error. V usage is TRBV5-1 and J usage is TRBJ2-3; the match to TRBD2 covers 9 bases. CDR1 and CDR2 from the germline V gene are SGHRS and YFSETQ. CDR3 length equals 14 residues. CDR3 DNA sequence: TGCGCCAGCAGCTTTAGCGGGGGCTCAGATACGCGGTATTTT. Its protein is CASSFSGGSDTRYF.

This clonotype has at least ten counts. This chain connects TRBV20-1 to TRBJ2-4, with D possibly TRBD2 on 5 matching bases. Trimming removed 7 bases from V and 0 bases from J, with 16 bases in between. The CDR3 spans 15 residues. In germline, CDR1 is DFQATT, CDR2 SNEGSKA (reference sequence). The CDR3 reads CSVTPQGLAKNIQYF. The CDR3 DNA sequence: TGCAGTGTCACCCCTCAAGGACTAGCCAAAAACATTCAGTACTTC.

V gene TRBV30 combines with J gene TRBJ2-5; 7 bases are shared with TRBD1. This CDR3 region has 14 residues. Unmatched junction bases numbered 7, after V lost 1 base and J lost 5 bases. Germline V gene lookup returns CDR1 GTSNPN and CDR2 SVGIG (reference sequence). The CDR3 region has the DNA TGTGCCTGGAGTGGAGAACAGGGGCGCGAGACCCAGTACTTC. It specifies CAWSGEQGRETQYF.

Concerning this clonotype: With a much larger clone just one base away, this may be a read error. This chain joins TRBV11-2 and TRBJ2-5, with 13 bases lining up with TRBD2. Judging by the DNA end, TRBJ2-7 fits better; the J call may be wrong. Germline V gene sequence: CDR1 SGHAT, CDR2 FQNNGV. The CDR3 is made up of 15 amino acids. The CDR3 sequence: CASSSTTSGRYEQYF. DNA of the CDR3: TGTGCCAGCAGCTCGACGACTAGCGGGAGGTACGAGCAGTACTTC.

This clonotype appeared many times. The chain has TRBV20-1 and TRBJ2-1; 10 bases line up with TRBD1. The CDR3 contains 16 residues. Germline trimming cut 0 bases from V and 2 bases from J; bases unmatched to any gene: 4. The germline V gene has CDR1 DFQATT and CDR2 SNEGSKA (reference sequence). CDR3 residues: CSARDTDRGPYNEQFF. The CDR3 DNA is TGCAGTGCTAGAGATACCGACAGGGGGCCCTACAATGAGCAGTTCTTC.

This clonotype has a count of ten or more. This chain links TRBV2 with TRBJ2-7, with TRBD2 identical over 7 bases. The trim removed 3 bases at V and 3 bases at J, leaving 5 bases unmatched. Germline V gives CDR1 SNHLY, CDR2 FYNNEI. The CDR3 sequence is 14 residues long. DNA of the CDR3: TGTGCCAGCAGTGAGGGGGGGATCCTCTACGAGCAGTACTTC. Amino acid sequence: CASSEGGILYEQYF.

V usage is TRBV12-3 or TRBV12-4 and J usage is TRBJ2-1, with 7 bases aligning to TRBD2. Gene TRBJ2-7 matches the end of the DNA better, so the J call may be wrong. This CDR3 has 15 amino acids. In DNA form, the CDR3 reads TGTGCCAGCAGTCCCGGGACTACCCACGCGGGTGAGCAGTACTTC. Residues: CASSPGTTHAGEQYF.

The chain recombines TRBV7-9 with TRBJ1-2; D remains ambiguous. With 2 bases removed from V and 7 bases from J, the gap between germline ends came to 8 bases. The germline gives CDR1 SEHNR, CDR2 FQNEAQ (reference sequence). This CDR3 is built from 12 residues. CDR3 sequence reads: CASSLTTGGYTF. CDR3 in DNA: TGTGCCAGCAGCTTAACGACCGGTGGCTACACCTTC.

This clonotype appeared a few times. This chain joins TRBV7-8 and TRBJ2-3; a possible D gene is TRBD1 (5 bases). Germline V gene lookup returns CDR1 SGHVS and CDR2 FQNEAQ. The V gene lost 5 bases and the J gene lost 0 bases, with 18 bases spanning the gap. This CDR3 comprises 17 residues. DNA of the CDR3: TGTGCCAGCAGCCCACGGACACACTCCACTAGCACAGATACGCAGTATTTT. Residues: CASSPRTHSTSTDTQYF.

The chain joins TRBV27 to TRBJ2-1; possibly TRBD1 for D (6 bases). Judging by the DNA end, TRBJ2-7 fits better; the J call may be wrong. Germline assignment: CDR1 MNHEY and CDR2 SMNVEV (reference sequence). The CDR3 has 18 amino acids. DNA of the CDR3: TGTGCCAGCAGTTTATCGGTCCCCACAGGGAAAGGCTACAATGAGCAGTACTTC. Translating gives CASSLSVPTGKGYNEQYF.

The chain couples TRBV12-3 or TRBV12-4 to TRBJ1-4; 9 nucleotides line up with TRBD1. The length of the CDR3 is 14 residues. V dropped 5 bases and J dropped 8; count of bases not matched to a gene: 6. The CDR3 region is CASSKGQGTEKLFF. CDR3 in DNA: TGTGCCAGCAGTAAGGGACAGGGAACCGAAAAACTGTTTTTT.

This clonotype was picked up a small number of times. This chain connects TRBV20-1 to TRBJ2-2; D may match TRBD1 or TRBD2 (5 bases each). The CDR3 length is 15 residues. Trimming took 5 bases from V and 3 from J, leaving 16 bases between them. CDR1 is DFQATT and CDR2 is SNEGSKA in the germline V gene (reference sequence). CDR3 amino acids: CSASRPWGYTGELFF. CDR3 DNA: TGCAGTGCTTCCCGCCCCTGGGGGTACACCGGGGAGCTGTTTTTT.

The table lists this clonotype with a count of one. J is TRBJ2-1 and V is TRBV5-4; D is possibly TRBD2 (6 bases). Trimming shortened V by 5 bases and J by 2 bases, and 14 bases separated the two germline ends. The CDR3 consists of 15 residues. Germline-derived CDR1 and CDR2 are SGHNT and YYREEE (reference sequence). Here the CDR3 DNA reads TGTGCCAGCAGTCTAGCGAGAATCGCCTACAATGAGCAGTTCTTC. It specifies CASSLARIAYNEQFF.

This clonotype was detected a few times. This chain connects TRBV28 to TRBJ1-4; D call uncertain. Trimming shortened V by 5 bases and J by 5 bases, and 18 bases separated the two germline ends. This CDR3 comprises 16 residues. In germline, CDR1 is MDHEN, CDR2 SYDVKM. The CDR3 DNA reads TGTGCCAGCAGTCCCTCAGGTGCCCCGTGGAATGAAAAACTGTTTTTT. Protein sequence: CASSPSGAPWNEKLFF.